A single sample gave rise to the 8 T cell receptor beta chains below, sequenced in a study of shared clonotypes between healthy human individuals. Sequencing was performed with immunoSEQ multiplex PCR; in TCRdb, only in-frame clones are kept and a portion is missing. The sample shows some 2,400,000 clones, under 97% of them seen only once. The sequencing input was naive CD4+ T cells sorted from blood. Subset specified: CD45RA+ positively selected. All receptors derive from a young man in good health.

The V gene is TRBV10-3, the J gene TRBJ2-2; 7 nucleotides align to TRBD1. CDR3 size: 14 residues. The germline V gene encodes CDR1 ENHRY and CDR2 SYGVKD. Trimming took 6 bases from V and 8 from J; bases not matched to a gene: 9. CDR3 region: CAISQQGSSGELFF. The CDR3 DNA is TGTGCCATCAGCCAACAGGGGAGTTCGGGGGAGCTGTTTTTT.

This chain joins TRBV4-1 and TRBJ2-5; TRBD2 matches 8 bases. With 4 bases clipped from V and 5 bases from J, the junction kept 18 bases outside the gene matches. The germline V gene encodes CDR1 MGHRA and CDR2 YSYEKL. This CDR3 is built from 18 residues. This CDR3 reads CASSPGSSGSTLPETQYF. DNA for the CDR3: TGCGCCAGCAGCCCGGGGTCCAGCGGGAGTACTTTACCGGAGACCCAGTACTTC.

The rearrangement joins TRBV7-3 to TRBJ1-2, with TRBD1 identical over 7 bases. Trimming removed 5 bases from V and 2 bases from J; junction bases left unmatched: 2. The CDR3 covers 13 residues. Germline loops: CDR1 SGHTA, CDR2 FQGTGA. CDR3 amino acids: CASSEGQNYGYTF. CDR3 sequence (DNA): TGTGCCAGCAGCGAGGGACAGAACTATGGCTACACCTTC. Together with reference TRBV7-3 and TRBJ1-2, the CDR3 gives the full variable domain: GAGVSQTPSNKVTEKGKYVELRCDPISGHTALYWYRQSLGQGPEFLIYFQGTGAADDSGLPNDRFFAVRPEGSVSTLKIQRTERGDSAVYLCASSEGQNYGYTFGSGTRLTVV.

This rearrangement joins TRBV29-1 to TRBJ2-1; D might be TRBD2 (6 bases). Germline CDR1 is SQVTM and CDR2 is ANQGSEA. The length of the CDR3 is 14 residues. Deletions cut 6 bases from V and 4 bases from J, with 16 bases between. The CDR3 sequence is CSVDPGLLYNEQFF. In DNA form, the CDR3 reads TGCAGCGTGGACCCGGGACTCTTATACAATGAGCAGTTCTTC.

V is TRBV6-1 and J is TRBJ1-1; D is perhaps TRBD1 (5 bases). Germline assignment: CDR1 MNHNS and CDR2 SASEGT. V lost 4 bases and J lost 5, with 8 bases in between. The CDR3 covers 12 residues. The chain's CDR3 is CASSATGTEAFF. CDR3 nucleotides: TGTGCCAGCAGTGCCACAGGTACTGAAGCTTTCTTT.

The rearrangement joins TRBV7-2 to TRBJ2-1; D not resolved. The germline V gene has CDR1 SGHTA and CDR2 FQGNSA. Trimming left V 5 bases short and J 7 bases short, with 15 bases between. The CDR3 sequence is 14 residues long. The CDR3 loop is CASSRRTPTNEQFF. DNA of the CDR3: TGTGCCAGCAGCCGACGGACCCCTACAAATGAGCAGTTCTTC.

This clone showed up just once. The chain joins TRBV11-2 to TRBJ2-1; 8 bases fit TRBD1. The CDR3 is 15 amino acids. V trimming: 2 bases; J trimming: 8 bases; junction bases outside the gene matches: 8. The germline CDR1 and CDR2 sequences are SGHAT and FQNNGV. The CDR3 DNA is TGTGCCAGCAGCTTACCCGGACAGGGAGCCTATGAGCAGTTCTTC. Amino acids: CASSLPGQGAYEQFF. Filled out from reference TRBV11-2 and TRBJ2-1, the complete variable domain reads EAGVAQSPRYKIIEKRQSVAFWCNPISGHATLYWYQQILGQGPKLLIQFQNNGVVDDSQLPKDRFSAERLKGVDSTLKIQPAKLEDSAVYLCASSLPGQGAYEQFFGPGTRLTVL.

This sequence joins TRBV7-9 and TRBJ2-5; TRBD2 matches at 12 bases. This CDR3 is built from 14 residues. Germline-derived CDR1 and CDR2 are SEHNR and FQNEAQ (reference sequence). With 5 bases clipped from V and 5 bases from J, the junction kept 3 bases outside the gene matches. The CDR3 is CASSRGTSGETQYF. The CDR3 DNA follows: TGTGCCAGCAGCCGAGGGACTAGCGGGGAGACCCAGTACTTC.